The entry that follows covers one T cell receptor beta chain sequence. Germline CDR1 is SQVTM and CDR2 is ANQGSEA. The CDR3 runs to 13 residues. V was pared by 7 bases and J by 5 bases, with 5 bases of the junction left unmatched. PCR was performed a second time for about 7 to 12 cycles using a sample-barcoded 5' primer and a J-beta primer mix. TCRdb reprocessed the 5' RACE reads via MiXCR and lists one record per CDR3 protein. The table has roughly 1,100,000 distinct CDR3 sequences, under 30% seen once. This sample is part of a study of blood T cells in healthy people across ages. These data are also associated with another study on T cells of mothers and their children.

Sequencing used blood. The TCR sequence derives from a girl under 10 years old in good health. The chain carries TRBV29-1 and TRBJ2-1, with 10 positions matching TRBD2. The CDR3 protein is CSDGLADNNEQFF. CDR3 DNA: TGCAGCGACGGACTAGCGGATAACAATGAGCAGTTCTTC.